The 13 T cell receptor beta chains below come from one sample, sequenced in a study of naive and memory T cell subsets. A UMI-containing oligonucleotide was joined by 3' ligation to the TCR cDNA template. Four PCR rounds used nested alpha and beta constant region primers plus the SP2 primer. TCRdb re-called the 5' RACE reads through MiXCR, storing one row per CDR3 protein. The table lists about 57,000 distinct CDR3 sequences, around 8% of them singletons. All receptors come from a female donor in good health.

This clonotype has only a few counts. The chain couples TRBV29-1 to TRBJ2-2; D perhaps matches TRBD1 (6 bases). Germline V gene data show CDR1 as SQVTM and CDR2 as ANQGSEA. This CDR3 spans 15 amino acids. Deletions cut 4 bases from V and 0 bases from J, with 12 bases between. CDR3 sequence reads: CSVVGQNANTGELFF. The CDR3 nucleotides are TGCAGCGTTGTCGGACAGAACGCGAACACCGGGGAGCTGTTTTTT.

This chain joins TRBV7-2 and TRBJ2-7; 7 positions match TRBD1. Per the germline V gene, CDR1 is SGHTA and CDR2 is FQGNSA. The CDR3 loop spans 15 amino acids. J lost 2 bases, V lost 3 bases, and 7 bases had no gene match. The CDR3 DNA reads TGTGCCAGCAGCTTCCAGGGGGTTCTACCCTACGAGCAGTACTTC. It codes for CASSFQGVLPYEQYF.

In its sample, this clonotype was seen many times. The CDR3 here is CAISESDVVQETQYF. In nucleotides, the CDR3 is TGTGCCATCAGTGAGTCGGACGTTGTTCAAGAGACCCAGTACTTC. The V call is TRBV10-3, the J call TRBJ2-5; D not certain. The CDR3 consists of 15 residues. Trimming stripped 0 bases from V and 2 bases from J, with 10 bases between. CDR1 ENHRY and CDR2 SYGVKD come from the germline V gene.

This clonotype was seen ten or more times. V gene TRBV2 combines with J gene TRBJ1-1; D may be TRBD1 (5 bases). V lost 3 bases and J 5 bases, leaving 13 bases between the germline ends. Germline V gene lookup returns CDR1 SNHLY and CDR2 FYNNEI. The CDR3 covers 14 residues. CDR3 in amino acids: CASSDLGRATEAFF. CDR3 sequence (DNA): TGTGCCAGCAGTGACTTGGGCAGGGCGACTGAAGCTTTCTTT.

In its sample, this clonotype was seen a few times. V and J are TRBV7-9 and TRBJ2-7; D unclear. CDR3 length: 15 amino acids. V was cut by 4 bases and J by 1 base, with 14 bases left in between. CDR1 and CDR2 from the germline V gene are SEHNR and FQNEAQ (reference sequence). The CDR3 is CASSSFRLYSYEQYF. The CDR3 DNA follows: TGTGCCAGCAGCTCCTTTAGACTCTATTCCTACGAGCAGTACTTC. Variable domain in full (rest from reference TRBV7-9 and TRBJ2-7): DTGVSQNPRHKITKRGQNVTFRCDPISEHNRLYWYRQTLGQGPEFLTYFQNEAQLEKSRLLSDRFSAERPKGSFSTLEIQRTEQGDSAMYLCASSSFRLYSYEQYFGPGTRLTVT.

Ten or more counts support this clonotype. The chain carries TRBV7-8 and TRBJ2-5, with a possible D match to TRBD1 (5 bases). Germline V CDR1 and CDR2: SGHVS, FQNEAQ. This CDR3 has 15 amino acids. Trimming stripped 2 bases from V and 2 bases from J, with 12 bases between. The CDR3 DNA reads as TGTGCCAGCAGCTTACTTGATAGGGGACAAGAGACCCAGTACTTC. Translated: CASSLLDRGQETQYF.

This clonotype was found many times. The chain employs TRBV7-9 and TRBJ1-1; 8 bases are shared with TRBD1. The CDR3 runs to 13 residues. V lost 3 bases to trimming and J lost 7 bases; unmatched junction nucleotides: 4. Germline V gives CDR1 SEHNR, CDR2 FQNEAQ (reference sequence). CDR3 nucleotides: TGTGCCAGCAGCTTCGGTGGACAGGGTGAAGCTTTCTTT. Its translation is CASSFGGQGEAFF.

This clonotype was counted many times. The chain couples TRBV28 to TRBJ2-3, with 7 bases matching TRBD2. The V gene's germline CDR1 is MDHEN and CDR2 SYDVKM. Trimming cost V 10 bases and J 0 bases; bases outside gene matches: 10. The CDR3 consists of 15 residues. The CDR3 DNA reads TGTGCCACCCAAAAAGCGGGGAAAAGCACAGATACGCAGTATTTT. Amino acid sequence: CATQKAGKSTDTQYF. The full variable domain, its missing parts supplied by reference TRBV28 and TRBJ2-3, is DVKVTQSSRYLVKRTGEKVFLECVQDMDHENMFWYRQDPGLGLRLIYFSYDVKMKEKGDIPEGYSVSREKKERFSLILESASTNQTSMYLCATQKAGKSTDTQYFGPGTRLTVL.

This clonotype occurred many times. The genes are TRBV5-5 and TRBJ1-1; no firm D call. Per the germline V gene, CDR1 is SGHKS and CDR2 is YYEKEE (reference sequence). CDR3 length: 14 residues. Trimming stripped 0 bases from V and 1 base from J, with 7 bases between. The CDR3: CASSLERENTEAFF. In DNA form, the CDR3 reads TGTGCCAGCAGCTTGGAACGGGAGAACACTGAAGCTTTCTTT.

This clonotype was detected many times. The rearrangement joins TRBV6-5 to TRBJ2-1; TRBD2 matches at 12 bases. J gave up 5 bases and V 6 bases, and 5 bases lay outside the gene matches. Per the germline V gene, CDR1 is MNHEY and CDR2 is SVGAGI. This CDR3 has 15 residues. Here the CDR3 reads CASRNGLAGHNEQFF. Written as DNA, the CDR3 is TGTGCCAGCAGAAACGGACTAGCGGGACACAATGAGCAGTTCTTC.

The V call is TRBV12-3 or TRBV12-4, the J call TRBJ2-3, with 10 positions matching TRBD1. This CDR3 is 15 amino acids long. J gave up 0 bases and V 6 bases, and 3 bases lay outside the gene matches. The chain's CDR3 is CASRMGQGSTDTQYF. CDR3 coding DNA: TGTGCCAGCAGGATGGGACAGGGGAGCACAGATACGCAGTATTTT.

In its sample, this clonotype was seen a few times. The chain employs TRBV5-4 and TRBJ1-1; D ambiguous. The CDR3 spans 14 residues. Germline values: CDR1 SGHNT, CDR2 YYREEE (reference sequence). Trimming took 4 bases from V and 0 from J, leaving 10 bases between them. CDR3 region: CASSPGRMNTEAFF. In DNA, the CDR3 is TGTGCCAGCAGCCCCGGACGGATGAACACTGAAGCTTTCTTT.

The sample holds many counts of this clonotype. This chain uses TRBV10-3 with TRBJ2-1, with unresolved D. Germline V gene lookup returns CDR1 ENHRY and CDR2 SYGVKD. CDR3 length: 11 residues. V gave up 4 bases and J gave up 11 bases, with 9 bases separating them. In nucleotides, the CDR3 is TGTGCCATCAGTGCCTCTGAACAGCAGTTCTTC. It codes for CAISASEQQFF.